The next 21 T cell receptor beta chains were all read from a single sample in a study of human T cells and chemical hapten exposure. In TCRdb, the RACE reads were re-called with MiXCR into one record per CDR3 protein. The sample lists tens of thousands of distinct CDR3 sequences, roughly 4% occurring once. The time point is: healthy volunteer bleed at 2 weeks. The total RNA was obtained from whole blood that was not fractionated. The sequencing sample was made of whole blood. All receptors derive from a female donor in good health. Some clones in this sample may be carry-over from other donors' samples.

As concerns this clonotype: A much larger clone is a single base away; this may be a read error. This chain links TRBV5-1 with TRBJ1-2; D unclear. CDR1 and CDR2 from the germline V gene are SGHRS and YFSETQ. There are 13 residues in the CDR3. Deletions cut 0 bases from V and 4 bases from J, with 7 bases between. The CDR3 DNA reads TGCGCCAGCAGCTTGGAACAAAGCTATGGCTACACCTTC. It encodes CASSLEQSYGYTF.

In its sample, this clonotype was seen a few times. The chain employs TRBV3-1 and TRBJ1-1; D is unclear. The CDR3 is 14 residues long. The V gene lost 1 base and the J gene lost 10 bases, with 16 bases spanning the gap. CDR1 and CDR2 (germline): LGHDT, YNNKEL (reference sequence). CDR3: CASSQAINVKGAFF. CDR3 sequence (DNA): TGTGCCAGCAGCCAAGCAATAAACGTTAAGGGAGCTTTCTTT.

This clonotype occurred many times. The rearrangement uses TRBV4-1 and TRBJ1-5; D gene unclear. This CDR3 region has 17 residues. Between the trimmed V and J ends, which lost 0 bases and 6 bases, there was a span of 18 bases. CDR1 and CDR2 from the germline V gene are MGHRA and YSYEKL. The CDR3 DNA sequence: TGCGCCAGCAGCCAAGATCCTTCAGGATCGAGAGGTCAGCCCCAGCATTTT. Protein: CASSQDPSGSRGQPQHF.

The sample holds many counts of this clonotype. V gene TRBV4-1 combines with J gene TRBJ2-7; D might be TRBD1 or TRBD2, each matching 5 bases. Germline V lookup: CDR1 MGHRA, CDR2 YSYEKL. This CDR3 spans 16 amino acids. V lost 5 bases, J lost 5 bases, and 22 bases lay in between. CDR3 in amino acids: CASSTPRGPEGDEQYF. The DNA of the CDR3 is TGCGCCAGCAGCACCCCTCGGGGCCCCGAGGGAGACGAGCAGTACTTC.

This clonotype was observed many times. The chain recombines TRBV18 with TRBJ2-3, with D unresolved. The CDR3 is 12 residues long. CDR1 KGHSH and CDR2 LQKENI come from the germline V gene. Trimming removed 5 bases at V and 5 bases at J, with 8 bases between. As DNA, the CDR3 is TGTGCCAGCTCAGGACGAAGAGATACGCAGTATTTT. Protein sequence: CASSGRRDTQYF. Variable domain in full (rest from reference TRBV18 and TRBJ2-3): NAGVMQNPRHLVRRRGQEARLRCSPMKGHSHVYWYRQLPEEGLKFMVYLQKENIIDESGMPKERFSAEFPKEGPSILRIQQVVRGDSAAYFCASSGRRDTQYFGPGTRLTVL.

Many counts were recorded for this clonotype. CDR3 loop: CSALPLRRGKNIQYF. CDR3 bases: TGCAGTGCTCTACCCCTCCGGCGGGGGAAAAACATTCAGTACTTC. The rearrangement joins TRBV20-1 to TRBJ2-4; 7 bases are a match to TRBD2. J gave up 4 bases and V 5 bases, and 11 bases lay outside the gene matches. Germline V gene sequence: CDR1 DFQATT, CDR2 SNEGSKA (reference sequence). The CDR3 covers 15 residues.

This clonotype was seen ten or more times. CDR3 loop: CASSLGQGLYEQYF. CDR3 DNA sequence: TGCGCCAGCAGCTTGGGACAGGGACTATACGAGCAGTACTTC. The V gene is TRBV5-1, the J gene TRBJ2-7; D is perhaps TRBD1 or TRBD2 (7 bases each). The CDR3 runs to 14 residues. Germline CDR1 and CDR2: SGHRS and YFSETQ. V lost 0 bases and J lost 4, with 11 bases in between.

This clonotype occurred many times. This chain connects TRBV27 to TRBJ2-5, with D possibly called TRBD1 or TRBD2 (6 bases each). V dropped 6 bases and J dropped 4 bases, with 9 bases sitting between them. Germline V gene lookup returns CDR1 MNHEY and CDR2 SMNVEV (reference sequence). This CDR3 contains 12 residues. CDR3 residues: CASRGGGETQYF. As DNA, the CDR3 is TGTGCCAGCAGGGGGGGCGGAGAGACCCAGTACTTC.

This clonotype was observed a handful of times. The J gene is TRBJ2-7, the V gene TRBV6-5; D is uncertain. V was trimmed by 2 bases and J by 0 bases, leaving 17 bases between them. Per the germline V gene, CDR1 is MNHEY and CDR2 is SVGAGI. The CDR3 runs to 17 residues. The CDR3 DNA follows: TGTGCCAGCAGTTACGCGTCTCCGACAATAAGCTCCTACGAGCAGTACTTC. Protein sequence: CASSYASPTISSYEQYF.

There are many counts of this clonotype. The CDR3 coding sequence is TGTGCCAGCTCACGCGACAGGGGGAAGTCTGGAAACACCATATATTTT. Amino acid sequence: CASSRDRGKSGNTIYF. The chain is built from TRBV18 and TRBJ1-3; 9 bases fit TRBD1. In germline, CDR1 is KGHSH, CDR2 LQKENI. V shed 4 bases, J shed 1 base, and the junction held 5 bases outside the gene matches. The CDR3 is 16 amino acids.

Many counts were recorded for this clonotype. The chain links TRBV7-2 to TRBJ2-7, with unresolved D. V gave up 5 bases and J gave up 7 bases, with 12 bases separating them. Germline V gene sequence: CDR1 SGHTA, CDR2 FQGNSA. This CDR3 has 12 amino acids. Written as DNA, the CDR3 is TGTGCCAGCAGCCTCGCCCACAGAGAGCAGTACTTC. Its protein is CASSLAHREQYF.

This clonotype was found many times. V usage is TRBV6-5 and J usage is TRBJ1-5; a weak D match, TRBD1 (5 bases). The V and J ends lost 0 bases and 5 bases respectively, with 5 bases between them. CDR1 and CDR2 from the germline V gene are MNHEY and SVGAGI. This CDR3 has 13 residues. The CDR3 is CASSYSTDQPQHF. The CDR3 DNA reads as TGTGCCAGCAGTTACTCGACAGATCAGCCCCAGCATTTT.

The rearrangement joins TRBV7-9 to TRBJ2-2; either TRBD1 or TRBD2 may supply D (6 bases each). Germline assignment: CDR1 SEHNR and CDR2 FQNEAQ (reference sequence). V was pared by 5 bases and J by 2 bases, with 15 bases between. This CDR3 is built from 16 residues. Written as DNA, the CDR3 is TGTGCCAGCAGCACCGGCCCCGGGGGCAACACCGGGGAGCTGTTTTTT. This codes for CASSTGPGGNTGELFF.

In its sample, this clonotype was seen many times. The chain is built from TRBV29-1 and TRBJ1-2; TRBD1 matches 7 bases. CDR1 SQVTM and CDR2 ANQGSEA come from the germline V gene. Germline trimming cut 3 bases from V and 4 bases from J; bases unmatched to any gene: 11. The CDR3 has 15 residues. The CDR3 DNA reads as TGCAGCGTTGATGAGGGGGCTCCCGGGGGCTATGGCTACACCTTC. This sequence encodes CSVDEGAPGGYGYTF.

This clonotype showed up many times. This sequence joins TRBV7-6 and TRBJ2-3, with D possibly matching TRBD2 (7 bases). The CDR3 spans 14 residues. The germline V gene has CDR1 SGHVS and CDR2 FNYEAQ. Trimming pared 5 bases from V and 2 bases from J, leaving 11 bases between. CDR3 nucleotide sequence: TGTGCCAGCAGCCACGCGGGGGCCACAGATACGCAGTATTTT. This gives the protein CASSHAGATDTQYF.

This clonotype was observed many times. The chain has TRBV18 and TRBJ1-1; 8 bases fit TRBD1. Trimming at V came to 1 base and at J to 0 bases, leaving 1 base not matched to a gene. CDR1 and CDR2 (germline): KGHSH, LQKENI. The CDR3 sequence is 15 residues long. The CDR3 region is CASSPRQGMNTEAFF. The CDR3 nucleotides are TGTGCCAGCTCACCACGACAGGGGATGAACACTGAAGCTTTCTTT.

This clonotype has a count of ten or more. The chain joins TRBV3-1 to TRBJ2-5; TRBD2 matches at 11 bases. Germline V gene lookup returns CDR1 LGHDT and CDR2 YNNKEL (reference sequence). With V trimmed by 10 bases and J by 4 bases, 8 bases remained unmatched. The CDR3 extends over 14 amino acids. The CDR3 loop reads CATRGSGGAETQYF. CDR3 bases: TGTGCCACCAGAGGTAGCGGGGGGGCAGAGACCCAGTACTTC.

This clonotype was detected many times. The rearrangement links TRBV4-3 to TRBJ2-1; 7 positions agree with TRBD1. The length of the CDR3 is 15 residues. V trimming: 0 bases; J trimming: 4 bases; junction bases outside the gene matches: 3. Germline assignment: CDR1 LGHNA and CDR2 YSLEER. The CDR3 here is CASSQDGTAYNEQFF. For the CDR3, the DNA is TGCGCCAGCAGCCAAGATGGGACAGCGTACAATGAGCAGTTCTTC.

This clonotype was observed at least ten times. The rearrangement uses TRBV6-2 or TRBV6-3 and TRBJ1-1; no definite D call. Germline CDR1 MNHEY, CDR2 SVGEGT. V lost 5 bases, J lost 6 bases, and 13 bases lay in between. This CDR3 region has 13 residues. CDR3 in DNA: TGTGCCAGCAGTCGAATAAATGTCGCTGAAGCTTTCTTT. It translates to CASSRINVAEAFF.

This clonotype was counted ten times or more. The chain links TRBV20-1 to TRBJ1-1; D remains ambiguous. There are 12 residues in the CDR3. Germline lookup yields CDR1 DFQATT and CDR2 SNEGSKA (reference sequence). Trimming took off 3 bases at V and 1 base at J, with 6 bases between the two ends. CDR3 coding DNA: TGCAGTGCTAGCGGAGGGAACACTGAAGCTTTCTTT. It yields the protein CSASGGNTEAFF.

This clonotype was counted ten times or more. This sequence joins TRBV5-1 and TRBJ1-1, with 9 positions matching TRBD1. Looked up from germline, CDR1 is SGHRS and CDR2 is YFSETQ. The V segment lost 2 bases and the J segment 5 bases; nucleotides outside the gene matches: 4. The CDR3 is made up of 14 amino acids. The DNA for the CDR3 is TGCGCCAGCAGCTTCAGGACAGGGGAAACTGAAGCTTTCTTT. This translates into CASSFRTGETEAFF. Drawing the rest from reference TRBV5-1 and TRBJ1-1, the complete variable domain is KAGVTQTPRYLIKTRGQQVTLSCSPISGHRSVSWYQQTPGQGLQFLFEYFSETQRNKGNFPGRFSGRQFSNSRSEMNVSTLELGDSALYLCASSFRTGETEAFFGQGTRLTVV.